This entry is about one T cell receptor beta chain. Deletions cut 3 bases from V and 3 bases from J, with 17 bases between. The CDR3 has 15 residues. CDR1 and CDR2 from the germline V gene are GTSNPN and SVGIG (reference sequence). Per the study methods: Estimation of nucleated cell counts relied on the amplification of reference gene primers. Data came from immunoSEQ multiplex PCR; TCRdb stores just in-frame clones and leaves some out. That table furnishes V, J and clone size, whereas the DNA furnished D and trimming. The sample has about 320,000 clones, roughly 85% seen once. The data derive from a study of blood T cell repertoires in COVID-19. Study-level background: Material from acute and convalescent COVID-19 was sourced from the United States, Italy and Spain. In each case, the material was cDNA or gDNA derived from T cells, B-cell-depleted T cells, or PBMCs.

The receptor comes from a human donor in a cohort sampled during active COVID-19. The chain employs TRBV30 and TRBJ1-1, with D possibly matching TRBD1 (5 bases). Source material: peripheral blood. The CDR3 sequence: CAWRGEVSWDTEAFF. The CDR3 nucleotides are TGTGCCTGGAGAGGGGAAGTAAGTTGGGACACTGAAGCTTTCTTT. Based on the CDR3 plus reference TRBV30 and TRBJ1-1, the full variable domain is SQTIHQWPATLVQPVGSPLSLECTVEGTSNPNLYWYRQAAGRGLQLLFYSVGIGQISSEVPQNLSASRPQDRQFILSSKKLLLSDSGFYLCAWRGEVSWDTEAFFGQGTRLTVV.